The 14 T cell receptor beta chains presented below share a single source sample, sequenced in a study of CD4+ T cells in melanoma (dated by TCRdb to the early 2020s). Library preparation employed the immunoSEQ multiplex PCR assay. The table comes from immuneACCESS by way of TCRdb, which keeps in-frame sequences with V and J called. Part of the clones is missing from these tables; in studies checked, under half for an unresolved V gene and the rest for unknown reasons. Counted in this sample were around 13,000 clones; roughly 72% of them appeared once. In total, the top ten clones hold approximately 11% of the sample. Sequencing used cells from a culture (not recorded whether cultured in vitro). These receptors all come from a human donor with melanoma.

This chain links TRBV5-1 with TRBJ2-3; D is uncertain. Germline CDR1 SGHRS, CDR2 YFSETQ. The CDR3 has 12 residues. V lost 3 bases and J lost 1, with 3 bases in between. The CDR3 is CASSWGTDTQYF. Here the CDR3 DNA reads TGCGCCAGCAGCTGGGGCACAGATACGCAGTATTTT.

The genes are TRBV7-9 and TRBJ2-3; D perhaps matches TRBD2 (6 bases). CDR1 and CDR2 (germline): SEHNR, FQNEAQ (reference sequence). V was cut by 4 bases and J by 3 bases, with 8 bases left in between. The CDR3 is made up of 13 amino acids. The CDR3 nucleotides are TGTGCCAGCAGCTCTAGCGCTACAGATACGCAGTATTTT. Protein product: CASSSSATDTQYF. The full variable domain, in which reference TRBV7-9 and TRBJ2-3 provide the parts outside the CDR3, is DTGVSQNPRHKITKRGQNVTFRCDPISEHNRLYWYRQTLGQGPEFLTYFQNEAQLEKSRLLSDRFSAERPKGSFSTLEIQRTEQGDSAMYLCASSSSATDTQYFGPGTRLTVL.

CDR3 loop: CASSQEWTSGGADTQYF. The CDR3 region has the DNA TGCGCCAGCAGCCAAGAGTGGACTAGCGGGGGGGCAGATACGCAGTATTTT. This chain uses TRBV4-1 with TRBJ2-3, with 15 positions matching TRBD2. The CDR3 consists of 17 residues. V was pared by 0 bases and J by 4 bases, with 2 bases of the junction left unmatched. Looked up from germline, CDR1 is MGHRA and CDR2 is YSYEKL.

The chain combines TRBV10-1 with TRBJ2-6; D call uncertain. The CDR3 covers 12 residues. CDR1 WNHNN and CDR2 SYGVQD come from the germline V gene (reference sequence). The ends were cut back, 8 bases at V and 1 base at J, with 3 bases in the middle. The CDR3 loop reads CASSSGANVLTF. CDR3 coding DNA: TGCGCCAGCTCGTCTGGGGCCAACGTCCTGACTTTC.

The chain joins TRBV5-4 to TRBJ1-2; no firm D call. The V gene's germline CDR1 is SGHNT and CDR2 YYREEE (reference sequence). V was cut by 1 base and J by 9 bases, with 13 bases left in between. The CDR3 runs 13 residues. The CDR3 region has the DNA TGTGCCAGCAGCTTGATGGCCTCACGTAGCTACACCTTC. It is translated as CASSLMASRSYTF.

This clone was observed once. The chain links TRBV5-1 to TRBJ2-5; 8 bases fit TRBD1. The DNA end is a closer match to TRBJ2-7, so the J assignment may be wrong. This CDR3 is 15 amino acids long. Germline loops: CDR1 SGHRS, CDR2 YFSETQ. The CDR3 nucleotides read TGCGCCAGCAGCTCCAAGACAGGGGTGTATGCCGAGCAGTACTTC. Protein: CASSSKTGVYAEQYF.

The rearrangement joins TRBV7-9 to TRBJ1-2; TRBD1 matches 7 bases. Germline V gene lookup returns CDR1 SEHNR and CDR2 FQNEAQ (reference sequence). The CDR3 covers 15 residues. The V and J ends lost 5 bases and 7 bases, in that order; junction bases with no gene match: 13. CDR3 protein: CASSPSGTAMGGYTF. CDR3 in DNA: TGTGCCAGCAGCCCGTCCGGGACAGCGATGGGTGGCTACACCTTC.

J is TRBJ2-3 and V is TRBV2; D call uncertain. This CDR3 is 14 amino acids long. Trimming took 8 bases from V and 1 from J, leaving 13 bases between them. Germline-derived CDR1 and CDR2 are SNHLY and FYNNEI. The CDR3 protein is CASARPLGTDTQYF. For the CDR3, the DNA is TGTGCCAGCGCCAGGCCGCTAGGCACAGATACGCAGTATTTT. Complete variable domain (other parts from reference TRBV2 and TRBJ2-3): EPEVTQTPSHQVTQMGQEVILRCVPISNHLYFYWYRQILGQKVEFLVSFYNNEISEKSEIFDDQFSVERPDGSNFTLKIRSTKLEDSAMYFCASARPLGTDTQYFGPGTRLTVL.

This clone was picked up one time. The CDR3 DNA reads as TGCGCCAGCAGCCCCCGACTAGCGGGGAAATACAATGAGCAGTTCTTC. Translating it yields CASSPRLAGKYNEQFF. This chain joins TRBV4-1 and TRBJ2-1, with TRBD2 matching over 11 bases. After removal of 4 bases from V and 4 bases from J, the junction contained 6 bases not matched to a gene. The CDR3 sequence is 16 residues long. The germline V gene encodes CDR1 MGHRA and CDR2 YSYEKL.

The rearrangement uses TRBV13 and TRBJ1-2; D possibly corresponds to TRBD1 (6 bases). The CDR3 runs 15 residues. The germline V gene has CDR1 PRHDT and CDR2 FYEKMQ (reference sequence). V lost 5 bases and J lost 2, with 15 bases in between. CDR3 protein: CASSKRTDLNYGYTF. CDR3 DNA sequence: TGTGCCAGCAGCAAAAGGACAGATTTAAACTATGGCTACACCTTC.

The chain links TRBV29-1 to TRBJ2-5; TRBD2 might be the D (6 bases). The CDR3 is made up of 14 amino acids. V lost 3 bases and J lost 1, with 12 bases in between. Germline V CDR1 and CDR2: SQVTM, ANQGSEA. The CDR3 sequence: CSVDGDWTQETQYF. CDR3 nucleotides: TGCAGCGTTGATGGGGACTGGACCCAAGAGACCCAGTACTTC.

The V gene is TRBV7-2, the J gene TRBJ2-5, with unresolved D. Germline V CDR1 and CDR2: SGHTA, FQGNSA. The CDR3 spans 14 residues. V gave up 1 base and J gave up 4 bases, with 10 bases separating them. CDR3 protein: CASSLGNGGETQYF. The DNA for the CDR3 is TGTGCCAGCAGCTTAGGGAACGGTGGAGAGACCCAGTACTTC. Full variable domain (missing parts from reference TRBV7-2 and TRBJ2-5): GAGVSQSPSNKVTEKGKDVELRCDPISGHTALYWYRQSLGQGLEFLIYFQGNSAPDKSGLPSDRFSAERTGGSVSTLTIQRTQQEDSAVYLCASSLGNGGETQYFGPGTRLLVL.

This clone was detected once. The chain employs TRBV12-5 and TRBJ2-2; D is unresolved. Between the trimmed V and J ends, which lost 6 bases and 3 bases, there was a span of 5 bases. This CDR3 region has 12 residues. CDR1 LGHNT and CDR2 FRNRAP come from the germline V gene. The CDR3 loop is CASGHYTGELFF. As DNA, the CDR3 is TGTGCTAGTGGGCATTACACCGGGGAGCTGTTTTTT.

This clone has only a few counts. This chain connects TRBV18 to TRBJ1-3; D might be TRBD1 (6 bases). The CDR3 sequence is 15 residues long. Trimming took 5 bases from V and 0 from J, leaving 11 bases between them. Germline lookup yields CDR1 KGHSH and CDR2 LQKENI. CDR3: CASSSDRSSGNTIYF. The CDR3 DNA is TGTGCCAGCTCATCTGACAGGAGCTCTGGAAACACCATATATTTT.